This T cell receptor beta chain was profiled in a study of control samples from healthy donors and cancer patients. Only in-frame clones appear in the TCRdb table, and some are missing; sequencing was by immunoSEQ multiplex PCR. The table shows over 150,000 clones, with around 92% occurring only once. In its sample, this clone was seen a few times. The germline V gene has CDR1 MNHNY and CDR2 SVGAGI (reference sequence). The CDR3 runs 15 residues. V lost 6 bases and J 7 bases, leaving 16 bases between the germline ends. This TCR was sampled from a woman in her thirties or forties in good health. Sequencing was carried out using blood. V is TRBV6-6 and J is TRBJ1-6, with D perhaps TRBD1 (5 bases). In nucleotides, the CDR3 is TGTGCCAGCAGCTACGCGTCTGGGGGGAATTCACCCCTCCACTTT. Translated, it gives CASSYASGGNSPLHF.